This passage covers 27 T cell receptor beta chains from one sample sequenced in a study of blood T cell repertoires in COVID-19 (TCRdb year 2020). Receptors were amplified or captured by the immunoSEQ multiplex PCR assay. TCRdb holds this immuneACCESS table with in-frame rearrangements only. Some clones are missing; in checked studies, unresolved V genes explain under half, and the rest has no known cause. This sample is represented by about 260,000 clones; around 84% of them were singletons. The ten largest clonotypes hold roughly 4% of the sample. What was sequenced was PBMCs or T cells enriched from blood (not recorded which). The receptors shown here come from a young man with acute COVID-19.

This clone was seen more than once but under ten times. The rearrangement uses TRBV5-1 and TRBJ2-2; 15 bases are a match to TRBD2. The CDR3 loop spans 19 amino acids. The V gene's germline CDR1 is SGHRS and CDR2 YFSETQ. J gave up 3 bases and V 0 bases, and 6 bases lay outside the gene matches. DNA for the CDR3: TGCGCCAGCAGCTTGGCCAGGACTAGCGGGGGGGCCGACACCGGGGAGCTGTTTTTT. It codes for CASSLARTSGGADTGELFF.

This clone was seen more than once but under ten times. The chain combines TRBV7-9 with TRBJ2-5, with D possibly matching TRBD2 (6 bases). The germline CDR1 and CDR2 sequences are SEHNR and FQNEAQ (reference sequence). This CDR3 comprises 14 residues. V was pared by 4 bases and J by 5 bases, with 14 bases between. The CDR3 DNA reads as TGTGCCAGCAGCTCATTAGCGGTTACGGAGACCCAGTACTTC. Residues: CASSSLAVTETQYF.

The V call is TRBV9, the J call TRBJ2-1, with unresolved D. This CDR3 contains 15 residues. V lost 0 bases and J lost 0, with 7 bases in between. Germline CDR1 is SGDLS and CDR2 is YYNGEE. CDR3 in amino acids: CASSVGSDSYNEQFF. The DNA of the CDR3 is TGTGCCAGCAGCGTAGGCAGCGACTCCTACAATGAGCAGTTCTTC.

The J gene is TRBJ2-3, the V gene TRBV27, with TRBD2 matching over 13 bases. With 6 bases clipped from V and 4 bases from J, the junction kept 4 bases outside the gene matches. Per the germline V gene, CDR1 is MNHEY and CDR2 is SMNVEV (reference sequence). This CDR3 has 15 residues. In DNA form, the CDR3 reads TGTGCCAGCAGCCGGACTAGCGGGAGCTCAGATACGCAGTATTTT. Translation gives CASSRTSGSSDTQYF.

This rearrangement joins TRBV11-3 to TRBJ1-5; TRBD1 aligns across 8 bases. V lost 4 bases, J lost 4 bases, and 6 bases stayed unmatched. Germline lookup yields CDR1 SGHNT and CDR2 YENEEA. The CDR3 contains 15 residues. CDR3 nucleotide sequence: TGTGCCAGCAGCTCGAGGGGACAGGTGAATCAGCCCCAGCATTTT. This sequence encodes CASSSRGQVNQPQHF.

In nucleotides, the CDR3 is TGCGCCAGCAGCCGCAATAGCGGAGATACGCAGTATTTT. Protein: CASSRNSGDTQYF. V is TRBV5-1 and J is TRBJ2-3, with a tentative D call TRBD2 (6 bases). Per germline, CDR1 SGHRS and CDR2 YFSETQ. The ends were cut back, 4 bases at V and 5 bases at J, with 11 bases in the middle. The CDR3 is 13 residues long.

The chain combines TRBV4-3 with TRBJ2-7, with TRBD2 matching over 12 bases. From germline, CDR1 is LGHNA and CDR2 YSLEER. CDR3 size: 17 residues. Trimming cost V 0 bases and J 5 bases; bases outside gene matches: 8. In nucleotides, the CDR3 is TGCGCCAGCAGCCAAGACCCAGGGACTAGCGGGTACGACGAGCAGTACGTC. This gives the protein CASSQDPGTSGYDEQYV.

The rearrangement uses TRBV27 and TRBJ1-6; 9 bases are shared with TRBD1. CDR3 length: 16 amino acids. V shed 4 bases, J shed 9 bases, and the junction held 10 bases outside the gene matches. In germline, CDR1 is MNHEY, CDR2 SMNVEV (reference sequence). CDR3 nucleotide sequence: TGTGCCAGCAGTTCCCAGGGACAGGGTATTGGTTCACCCCTCCACTTT. Protein: CASSSQGQGIGSPLHF.

The chain carries TRBV11-3 and TRBJ2-5; weak D call: TRBD1 (5 bases). Germline V gene lookup returns CDR1 SGHNT and CDR2 YENEEA. V lost 1 base and J lost 1, with 10 bases in between. CDR3 size: 15 residues. CDR3 amino acids: CASSLGQNSQETQYF. The CDR3 coding sequence is TGTGCCAGCAGCTTAGGACAGAACTCCCAAGAGACCCAGTACTTC. Full variable domain (outside the CDR3, taken from reference TRBV11-3 and TRBJ2-5): EAGVVQSPRYKIIEKKQPVAFWCNPISGHNTLYWYLQNLGQGPELLIRYENEEAVDDSQLPKDRFSAERLKGVDSTLKIQPAELGDSAVYLCASSLGQNSQETQYFGPGTRLLVL.

Worth noting for this clone: A read error may account for a junction end that differs from germline. This chain links TRBV5-1 with TRBJ2-5; D might be TRBD2 (5 bases). The V gene's germline CDR1 is SGHRS and CDR2 YFSETQ. The CDR3 is 13 residues long. The CDR3 DNA follows: TGTGCCAGCAGCTTGGACTCTGAAGAGACCCAGTACTTC. Its protein is CASSLDSEETQYF. The whole variable domain, filled in from reference TRBV5-1 and TRBJ2-5, reads KAGVTQTPRYLIKTRGQQVTLSCSPISGHRSVSWYQQTPGQGLQFLFEYFSETQRNKGNFPGRFSGRQFSNSRSEMNVSTLELGDSALYLCASSLDSEETQYFGPGTRLLVL.

CDR3 loop: CASFRGDRGLPLHF. CDR3 coding DNA: TGTGCCAGCTTCAGGGGTGACAGGGGGCTACCCCTCCACTTT. V and J are TRBV6-5 and TRBJ1-6; 10 bases agree with TRBD1. The junction had 10 bases not matched to a gene; V was cut back by 8 bases and J by 12 bases. The CDR3 has 14 amino acids. The V gene's germline CDR1 is MNHEY and CDR2 SVGAGI.

This rearrangement joins TRBV6-5 to TRBJ2-1, with D maybe TRBD2 (6 bases). The CDR3 contains 12 residues. From germline, CDR1 is MNHEY and CDR2 SVGAGI. Deletions cut 6 bases from V and 14 bases from J, with 17 bases between. The CDR3 sequence is CASRSGRDSEFF. In DNA, the CDR3 is TGTGCCAGCAGGTCCGGGCGGGACTCTGAGTTCTTC.

This chain links TRBV28 with TRBJ2-5; tentatively, D is TRBD1 (6 bases). The germline V gene has CDR1 MDHEN and CDR2 SYDVKM. V lost 1 base to trimming and J lost 5 bases, with 14 bases between them. The CDR3 has 15 amino acids. This chain's CDR3 is CASSLLGAGEETQYF. In DNA form, the CDR3 reads TGTGCCAGCAGTTTATTGGGGGCGGGCGAGGAGACCCAGTACTTC.

The V call is TRBV5-1, the J call TRBJ2-5, with D tentatively TRBD1 (6 bases). Trimming removed 2 bases from V and 4 bases from J, with 12 bases in between. The germline V gene encodes CDR1 SGHRS and CDR2 YFSETQ. The length of the CDR3 is 14 residues. The CDR3, as DNA: TGCGCCAGCAGCTTAAGGGGGATCGGAGAGACCCAGTACTTC. Encoded protein: CASSLRGIGETQYF.

The chain is built from TRBV24-1 and TRBJ2-1; 12 nucleotides line up with TRBD2. CDR1 KGHDR and CDR2 SFDVKD come from the germline V gene. Trimming cost V 0 bases and J 0 bases; bases outside gene matches: 5. The CDR3 covers 19 residues. Written as DNA, the CDR3 is TGTGCCACCAGTGATTTGACTAGCGGGGGGCCTAGCTCCTACAATGAGCAGTTCTTC. The encoded protein is CATSDLTSGGPSSYNEQFF.

The chain employs TRBV6-6 and TRBJ2-4; tentatively, D is TRBD2 (6 bases). The CDR3 contains 14 residues. V lost 7 bases to trimming and J lost 10 bases, with 20 bases between them. Germline CDR1 MNHNY, CDR2 SVGAGI (reference sequence). The CDR3, as DNA: TGTGCCAGCATGGGGACTTTAGGGCAGGGAATTCAGTACTTC. Translating gives CASMGTLGQGIQYF.

This chain uses TRBV19 with TRBJ1-1, with 7 bases identical to TRBD1. CDR1 is LNHDA and CDR2 is SQIVND in the germline V gene (reference sequence). J lost 4 bases, V lost 6 bases, and 5 bases had no gene match. The CDR3 runs to 13 residues. In DNA form, the CDR3 reads TGTGCCAGTAGCTCAGGGGGGTTCACTGAAGCTTTCTTT. Residues: CASSSGGFTEAFF. Full variable domain (rest looked up from reference TRBV19 and TRBJ1-1): DGGITQSPKYLFRKEGQNVTLSCEQNLNHDAMYWYRQDPGQGLRLIYYSQIVNDFQKGDIAEGYSVSREKKESFPLTVTSAQKNPTAFYLCASSSGGFTEAFFGQGTRLTVV.

The rearrangement links TRBV13 to TRBJ1-5; tentative D call: TRBD1 (6 bases). This CDR3 is built from 15 residues. The V gene lost 0 bases and the J gene lost 3 bases, with 9 bases spanning the gap. Germline V gives CDR1 PRHDT, CDR2 FYEKMQ (reference sequence). CDR3 coding DNA: TGTGCCAGCAGCTTAGGGCAGGGGTACAATCAGCCCCAGCATTTT. Translation gives CASSLGQGYNQPQHF.

The rearrangement links TRBV7-8 to TRBJ1-4; TRBD1 matches 8 bases. Trimming cost V 5 bases and J 8 bases; bases outside gene matches: 10. Germline CDR1 is SGHVS and CDR2 is FQNEAQ. CDR3 length: 15 amino acids. The CDR3 loop is CASSPPRGQGEKLFF. In DNA form, the CDR3 reads TGTGCCAGCAGCCCCCCCAGGGGGCAAGGGGAAAAACTGTTTTTT.

This clone was counted once. CDR3 nucleotides: TGTGCCAGCAGCTTACAACTAAACACTGAAGCTTTCTTT. Translated, it gives CASSLQLNTEAFF. The chain couples TRBV11-3 to TRBJ1-1; no clear D gene. V dropped 2 bases and J dropped 2 bases, with 6 bases sitting between them. The CDR3 has 13 amino acids. The germline V gene has CDR1 SGHNT and CDR2 YENEEA. The full variable domain, its missing parts supplied by reference TRBV11-3 and TRBJ1-1, is EAGVVQSPRYKIIEKKQPVAFWCNPISGHNTLYWYLQNLGQGPELLIRYENEEAVDDSQLPKDRFSAERLKGVDSTLKIQPAELGDSAVYLCASSLQLNTEAFFGQGTRLTVV.

The chain carries TRBV6-4 and TRBJ2-2; TRBD2 matches 10 bases. Per germline, CDR1 MRHNA and CDR2 SNTAGT. This CDR3 region has 17 residues. The J segment lost 3 bases and the V segment lost 6 bases, leaving 10 bases of the junction unmatched. CDR3 sequence reads: CASSPSGGAADTGELFF. The DNA for the CDR3 is TGTGCCAGCAGCCCCAGCGGGGGGGCTGCGGACACCGGGGAGCTGTTTTTT.

The rearrangement links TRBV9 to TRBJ2-3; 10 bases map to TRBD2. CDR1 is SGDLS, CDR2 YYNGEE, per germline. Trimming at V came to 3 bases and at J to 2 bases, leaving 3 bases not matched to a gene. CDR3 length: 15 residues. CDR3 sequence: CASSETSGYTDTQYF. For the CDR3, the DNA is TGTGCCAGCAGCGAGACTAGCGGGTACACAGATACGCAGTATTTT.

The chain carries TRBV5-5 and TRBJ1-3; 8 bases line up with TRBD1. Unmatched junction bases numbered 1, after V lost 2 bases and J lost 3 bases. The CDR3 loop spans 14 amino acids. Germline loops: CDR1 SGHKS, CDR2 YYEKEE (reference sequence). CDR3 coding DNA: TGTGCCAGCAGCTTCACAGGGGGTGGAAACACCATATATTTT. Amino acids: CASSFTGGGNTIYF. The full variable domain, completed using reference TRBV5-5 and TRBJ1-3, is DAGVTQSPTHLIKTRGQQVTLRCSPISGHKSVSWYQQVLGQGPQFIFQYYEKEERGRGNFPDRFSARQFPNYSSELNVNALLLGDSALYLCASSFTGGGNTIYFGEGSWLTVV.

This chain uses TRBV10-1 with TRBJ2-3; D unclear. The ends were cut back, 4 bases at V and 0 bases at J, with 11 bases in the middle. Germline V CDR1 and CDR2: WNHNN, SYGVQD (reference sequence). The CDR3 runs 15 residues. DNA of the CDR3: TGCGCCAGCAGTGTATCAGGCCGTAGCACAGATACGCAGTATTTT. This encodes CASSVSGRSTDTQYF.

This clone was seen only a few times. The CDR3: CALPQGLNEKLFF. In DNA, the CDR3 is TGTGCCTTGCCCCAGGGCCTTAATGAAAAACTGTTTTTT. This sequence joins TRBV5-8 and TRBJ1-4; TRBD1 is a possible D gene (5 bases). The CDR3 covers 13 residues. The V gene lost 10 bases and the J gene lost 4 bases, with 14 bases spanning the gap. From germline, CDR1 is SGHTS and CDR2 YDEGEE.

The chain recombines TRBV11-3 with TRBJ2-6, with 8 positions matching TRBD1. J gave up 1 base and V 6 bases, and 11 bases lay outside the gene matches. Germline-derived CDR1 and CDR2 are SGHNT and YENEEA. This CDR3 region has 18 residues. CDR3 DNA sequence: TGTGCCAGCAGACCACAGGACAGGGTTCTTTCTGGGGCCAACGTCCTGACTTTC. Translating it yields CASRPQDRVLSGANVLTF.

This chain links TRBV28 with TRBJ1-1, with a tentative D call TRBD1 (6 bases). Trimming removed 4 bases from V and 10 bases from J, with 19 bases in between. Germline CDR1 MDHEN, CDR2 SYDVKM. The CDR3 extends over 14 amino acids. In nucleotides, the CDR3 is TGTGCCAGCAGTTCCTCACCACAGGGTCGGGGAGCTTTCTTT. Translated: CASSSSPQGRGAFF.